The rows below give T cell receptor beta chains drawn from one sample of a study of blood T cell repertoires in COVID-19. Produced via immunoSEQ multiplex PCR; TCRdb's table is partial and in-frame only. This sample carries hundreds of thousands of clones, roughly 90% of them seen once, and the ten largest clones take less than 3%. Material for sequencing was PBMCs or T cells enriched from blood (not recorded which). These receptors all come from a woman aged 50 to 60 who had recovered from COVID-19. CDR3s include the opening cysteine and the closing phenylalanine or tryptophan. The D gene is left open where the match is weak. Clone size is stated in some rows and not others, as once, few, many or a class when expanded.

D	size	V	J	CDR3	DNA
TRBD2	.	TRBV7-2	TRBJ2-1	CASSLVALAGGLRYNEQFF	TGTGCCAGCAGCTTAGTGGCCCTAGCGGGAGGGCTGCGGTACAATGAGCAGTTCTTC
TRBD1	.	TRBV7-2	TRBJ1-4	CASSRRGTGATNEKLFF	TGTGCCAGCAGCCGCCGGGGTACAGGGGCAACTAATGAAAAACTGTTTTTT
TRBD2	.	TRBV19	TRBJ2-1	CASATSGTQIQFF	TGTGCCAGTGCGACTAGCGGAACCCAAATCCAGTTCTTC
.	.	TRBV4-3	TRBJ1-2	CASSSRTGSYGYTF	TGCGCCAGCAGCTCCCGGACGGGAAGCTATGGCTACACCTTC
TRBD2	.	TRBV11-2	TRBJ2-1	CASSSNPTSGEQFF	TGTGCCAGCAGCTCGAACCCTACTAGCGGGGAGCAGTTCTTC
TRBD2	.	TRBV5-1	TRBJ2-7	CASSQRGSYEQYF	TGCGCCAGCAGCCAGCGGGGCTCCTACGAGCAGTACTTC
.	.	TRBV29-1	TRBJ1-2	CSVEAGTPFAGGYTF	TGCAGCGTTGAAGCCGGGACACCCTTCGCAGGGGGCTACACCTTC
.	.	TRBV7-8	TRBJ1-5	CASSLARQTNQPQHF	TGTGCCAGCAGCTTAGCGCGGCAGACTAATCAGCCCCAGCATTTT
TRBD2	.	TRBV30	TRBJ2-7	CAWNLADHSYEQYF	TGTGCCTGGAACCTAGCGGACCACTCCTACGAGCAGTACTTC
TRBD1	.	TRBV28	TRBJ1-2	CASSDSYRGLNYGYTF	TGTGCCAGCAGTGACTCATACAGGGGCCTCAACTATGGCTACACCTTC
.	.	TRBV10-3	TRBJ1-1	CAISESLYGEGITEAFF	TGTGCCATCAGTGAGTCTCTTTACGGGGAAGGAATCACTGAAGCTTTCTTT
TRBD1	.	TRBV6-6	TRBJ2-7	CASSALPGQGSYEQYF	TGTGCCAGCAGTGCCCTTCCGGGACAGGGCTCCTACGAGCAGTACTTC
TRBD1	.	TRBV27	TRBJ1-2	CASSRSTGVGYTF	TGTGCCAGCAGTCGATCGACAGGGGTCGGCTACACCTTC
.	.	TRBV18	TRBJ1-1	CASSAGRNTEAFF	TGTGCCAGCTCAGCCGGGAGGAACACTGAAGCTTTCTTT
TRBD2	.	TRBV11-2	TRBJ2-1	CASRMGLAYNEQFF	TGTGCCAGCAGAATGGGACTAGCATACAATGAGCAGTTCTTC
.	.	TRBV25-1	TRBJ2-1	CASSDGGDIRNEQFF	TGTGCCAGCAGTGATGGGGGGGACATTCGCAATGAGCAGTTCTTC
TRBD1	once	TRBV6-5	TRBJ2-5	CASSYNRGSRETQYF	TGTGCCAGCAGTTACAACAGGGGTTCCCGGGAGACCCAGTACTTC
TRBD1	.	TRBV28	TRBJ2-1	CASSLWGQTFGEQFF	TGTGCCAGCAGTTTGTGGGGACAGACCTTCGGTGAGCAGTTCTTC
TRBD1	.	TRBV19	TRBJ2-7	CASSTSRQGFLGEQYF	TGTGCCAGTAGTACCAGCAGACAGGGCTTCCTCGGGGAGCAGTACTTC
.	.	TRBV11-1	TRBJ1-2	CASSVQGNYGYTF	TGTGCCAGCAGCGTACAGGGTAACTATGGCTACACCTTC
.	.	TRBV4-2	TRBJ2-1	CASSQESTVEQFF	TGTGCCAGCAGCCAAGAAAGTACGGTGGAGCAGTTCTTC
.	.	TRBV28	TRBJ1-6	CASSLRASAGYKSPLHF	TGTGCCAGCAGTTTACGGGCCTCGGCAGGGTACAAGTCACCCCTCCACTTT
TRBD1	.	TRBV15	TRBJ1-1	CATSSTRGLTEAFF	TGTGCCACCAGCAGTACAAGGGGGCTCACTGAAGCTTTCTTT
TRBD1	.	TRBV4-3	TRBJ1-4	CASSQEGQRNEKLFF	TGCGCCAGCAGCCAAGAGGGACAGAGGAACGAAAAACTGTTTTTT
.	.	TRBV5-1	TRBJ2-2	CASSLLEQGTGELFF	TGCGCCAGCAGCTTGCTGGAACAGGGTACCGGGGAGCTGTTTTTT
.	.	TRBV7-2	TRBJ2-7	CASSPGDKTYEQYF	TGTGCCAGCAGCCCAGGGGACAAGACCTACGAGCAGTACTTC
.	.	TRBV10-3	TRBJ2-3	CATSPGGSTDTQYF	TGTGCCACCTCCCCCGGGGGTAGCACAGATACGCAGTATTTT
TRBD1	.	TRBV4-1	TRBJ2-5	CASSHRGQGQETQYF	TGCGCCAGCAGCCATCGCGGACAGGGACAAGAGACCCAGTACTTC
TRBD2	.	TRBV7-9	TRBJ2-1	CASSYFTSGGEQFF	TGTGCCAGCAGTTATTTTACTAGCGGAGGAGAGCAGTTCTTC
.	.	TRBV6-2/TRBV6-3	TRBJ2-1	CASSYRRDSKNEQFF	TGTGCCAGCAGTTATCGGCGGGATAGTAAGAATGAGCAGTTCTTC
.	.	TRBV4-1	TRBJ2-5	CASSQFVQGRGETQYF	TGCGCCAGCAGCCAATTTGTACAGGGACGAGGAGAGACCCAGTACTTC
.	.	TRBV5-1	TRBJ2-6	CASSNVLQGYSGANVLTF	TGCGCCAGCAGCAATGTCCTACAGGGCTACTCTGGGGCCAACGTCCTGACTTTC
.	.	TRBV6-2/TRBV6-3	TRBJ2-3	CASSLGLLTADTQYF	TGTGCCAGCAGCCTGGGACTTCTCACCGCAGATACGCAGTATTTT
TRBD2	.	TRBV24-1	TRBJ2-1	CATSDVAGGNNEQFF	TGTGCCACCAGTGACGTAGCGGGAGGGAACAATGAGCAGTTCTTC
.	.	TRBV7-3	TRBJ1-1	CASGVQGNTEAFF	TGTGCCAGCGGCGTACAGGGGAACACTGAAGCTTTCTTT
.	.	TRBV7-9	TRBJ1-5	CASSFGATNQPQHF	TGTGCCAGCAGCTTTGGGGCTACCAATCAGCCCCAGCATTTT
TRBD1	.	TRBV6-5	TRBJ1-4	CASRQTTGGNEKLFF	TGTGCCAGCAGGCAAACGACAGGGGGCAATGAAAAACTGTTTTTT
.	.	TRBV28	TRBJ2-7	CASSRLEIMNEQYF	TGTGCCAGCAGTCGACTAGAGATTATGAACGAGCAGTACTTC
.	few	TRBV21-1	TRBJ2-7	CASSKGDRGYEQYF	TGTGCCAGCAGCAAAGGTGACAGGGGCTACGAGCAGTACTTC
TRBD2	.	TRBV5-8	TRBJ2-3	CASSRGTSGGTDTQYF	TGTGCCAGCAGCCGTGGGACTAGCGGTGGAACAGATACGCAGTATTTT
.	.	TRBV7-2	TRBJ1-6	CASSLVTGNNSPLHF	TGTGCCAGCAGCTTGGTTACAGGGAATAATTCACCCCTCCACTTT
TRBD2	.	TRBV11-2	TRBJ2-1	CASSFLPRAGGGRDGEQFF	TGTGCCAGCAGCTTTCTCCCCCGGGCCGGCGGGGGGCGAGATGGTGAGCAGTTCTTC
TRBD2	.	TRBV6-5	TRBJ2-7	CASSYSVSGAHYEQYF	TGTGCCAGCAGTTACTCAGTAAGCGGGGCACACTACGAGCAGTACTTC
TRBD1	.	TRBV27	TRBJ1-2	CASSSGQIYGYTF	TGTGCCAGCAGTTCGGGACAGATCTATGGCTACACCTTC
TRBD2	.	TRBV6-5	TRBJ2-1	CASSTKREGYNEQFF	TGTGCCAGCAGCACAAAGCGGGAGGGTTACAATGAGCAGTTCTTC
.	.	TRBV5-4	TRBJ1-4	CASSKDSVNEKLFF	TGTGCCAGCAGCAAGGACAGCGTAAATGAAAAACTGTTTTTT
TRBD2	.	TRBV15	TRBJ2-1	CATSRPSSGGSFNEQFF	TGTGCCACCAGCAGACCCTCTAGCGGGGGCTCCTTCAATGAGCAGTTCTTC
TRBD2	few	TRBV28	TRBJ2-1	CASSLLGRLAGSYNEQFF	TGTGCCAGCAGTTTATTGGGTAGACTAGCGGGTTCCTACAATGAGCAGTTCTTC
.	.	TRBV20-1	TRBJ2-1	CSALKYEQFF	TGCAGTGCCCTTAAATATGAGCAGTTCTTC
TRBD2	.	TRBV6-1	TRBJ2-7	CASSDLLAGVLYEQYF	TGTGCCAGCAGTGACCTCCTAGCGGGAGTTCTTTACGAGCAGTACTTC